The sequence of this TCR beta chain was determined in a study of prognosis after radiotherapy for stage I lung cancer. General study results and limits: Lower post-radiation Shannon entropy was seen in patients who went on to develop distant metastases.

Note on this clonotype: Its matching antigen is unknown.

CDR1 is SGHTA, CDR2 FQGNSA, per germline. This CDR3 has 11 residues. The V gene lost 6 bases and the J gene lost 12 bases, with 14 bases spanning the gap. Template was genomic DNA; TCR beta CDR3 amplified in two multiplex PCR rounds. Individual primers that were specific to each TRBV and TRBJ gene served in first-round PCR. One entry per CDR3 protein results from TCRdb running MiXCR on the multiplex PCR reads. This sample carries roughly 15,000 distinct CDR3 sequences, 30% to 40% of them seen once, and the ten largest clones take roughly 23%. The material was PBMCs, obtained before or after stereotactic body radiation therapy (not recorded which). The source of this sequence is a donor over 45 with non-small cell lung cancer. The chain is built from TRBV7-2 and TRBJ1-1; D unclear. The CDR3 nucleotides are TGTGCCAGCAGTCATACAGCCCAACCTTTCTTT. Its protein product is CASSHTAQPFF.